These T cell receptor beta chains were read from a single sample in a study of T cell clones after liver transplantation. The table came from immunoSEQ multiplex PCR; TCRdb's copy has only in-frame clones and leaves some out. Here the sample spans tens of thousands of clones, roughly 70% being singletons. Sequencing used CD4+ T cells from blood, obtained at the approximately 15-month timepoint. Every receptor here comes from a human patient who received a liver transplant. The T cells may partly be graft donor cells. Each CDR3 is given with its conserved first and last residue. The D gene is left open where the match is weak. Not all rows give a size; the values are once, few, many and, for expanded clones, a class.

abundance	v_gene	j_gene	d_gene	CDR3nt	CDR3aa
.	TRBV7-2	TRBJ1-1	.	TGTGCCAGCAGCTCGGGACGGAGCACTGAAGCTTTCTTT	CASSSGRSTEAFF
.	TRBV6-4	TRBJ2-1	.	TGTGCCAGCATTATTTCCGGGATTCCCTATCTCAATGAGCAGTTCTTC	CASIISGIPYLNEQFF
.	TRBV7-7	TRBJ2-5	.	TGTGCCAGCAGCTTAGGGCGGCAAGAGACCCAGTACTTC	CASSLGRQETQYF
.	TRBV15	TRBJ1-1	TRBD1	TGTGCCACCAGCAGAGGGACAGGGATTAGGAACACTGAAGCTTTCTTT	CATSRGTGIRNTEAFF
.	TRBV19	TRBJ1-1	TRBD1	TGTGCCAGTAGACCCCAGGGGGCTTACACTGAAGCTTTCTTT	CASRPQGAYTEAFF
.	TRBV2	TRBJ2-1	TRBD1	TGTGCCAGCAGTGAAAGGGGGCGCGGAAATGAGCAGTTCTTC	CASSERGRGNEQFF
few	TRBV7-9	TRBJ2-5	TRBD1	TGTGCCAGCAGCTTAGCGGGACAGCAAGAGACCCAGTACTTC	CASSLAGQQETQYF
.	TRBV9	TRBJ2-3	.	TGTGCCAGCAGCCCTTCGGCGGGCACAGATACGCAGTATTTT	CASSPSAGTDTQYF
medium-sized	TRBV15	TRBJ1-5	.	TGTGCCACCAGCAGAGGCAATCAGCCCCAGCATTTT	CATSRGNQPQHF
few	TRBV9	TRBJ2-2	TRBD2	TGTGCCAGCAGCGAACTAGCGGGAGCGGGGACCGGGGAGCTGTTTTTT	CASSELAGAGTGELFF
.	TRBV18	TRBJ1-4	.	TGTGCCAGCTCACCACCGGCAAGTGAGAAACTGTTTTTT	CASSPPASEKLFF
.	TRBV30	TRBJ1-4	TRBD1	TGTGCCTGGCACATACAGGGGGTCGGTGAAAAACTGTTTTTT	CAWHIQGVGEKLFF
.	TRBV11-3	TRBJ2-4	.	TGTGCCAGCAGCTTAGAGGAGGGATCGTGGGTTCAGTACTTC	CASSLEEGSWVQYF
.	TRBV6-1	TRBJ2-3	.	TGTGCCAGCAGTGAAAGGCTGATAGGAGATACGCAGTATTTT	CASSERLIGDTQYF
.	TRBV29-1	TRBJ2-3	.	TGCAGCGGGAGGTCTGCAGATACGCAGTATTTT	CSGRSADTQYF
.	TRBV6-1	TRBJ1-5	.	TGTGCCAGCACGCAGGAAGGCGTCCAGCATTTT	CASTQEGVQHF
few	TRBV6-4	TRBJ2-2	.	TGTGCCACCCTATTAGAGACAGGACAACTACCCACCGGGGAGCTGTTTTTT	CATLLETGQLPTGELFF
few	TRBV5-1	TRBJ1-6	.	TGCGCCAGCAGCTTGGAGAGTAATAATTCACCCCTCCACTTT	CASSLESNNSPLHF
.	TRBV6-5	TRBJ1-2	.	TGTGCCAGTAGTGATAATGGCTACACCTTC	CASSDNGYTF
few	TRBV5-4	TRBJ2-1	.	TGTGCCAGCAGCTTGGGAGGGCCCAACTCCTACAATGAGCAGTTCTTC	CASSLGGPNSYNEQFF
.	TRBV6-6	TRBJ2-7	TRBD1	TGTGCCAGCAGTTACTCACAGGGACAGGGGGCCTACGAGCAGTACTTC	CASSYSQGQGAYEQYF
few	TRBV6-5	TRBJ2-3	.	TGTGCCAGCGGCCGGGGGGATACGCAGTATTTT	CASGRGDTQYF
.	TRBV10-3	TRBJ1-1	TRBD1	TGTGCCATCAGCCGGACAGGGATGAACACTGAAGCTTTCTTT	CAISRTGMNTEAFF
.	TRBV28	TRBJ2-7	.	TGTGCCAGCAGTTTGGTGGAGGGGATACGCTACGAGCAGTACTTC	CASSLVEGIRYEQYF
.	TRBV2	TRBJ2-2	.	TGTGCCAGCAGTGAAGTTGTCACCGGGGAGCTGTTTTTT	CASSEVVTGELFF
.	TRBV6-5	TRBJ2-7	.	TGTGCCAGCAGTTACGACAGTCGTTCCTCGGAGCAGTACTTC	CASSYDSRSSEQYF
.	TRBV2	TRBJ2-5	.	TGTGCCAGCAGTGAATCAAGGGCTCTTCAAGAGACCCAGTACTTC	CASSESRALQETQYF
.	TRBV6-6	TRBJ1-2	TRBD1	TGTGCCAGCAGTCCGGACAGGGGGGTGGATGGCTACACCTTC	CASSPDRGVDGYTF
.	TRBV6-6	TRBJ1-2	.	TGTGCCGCCTGGGAAGATGGCTACACCTTC	CAAWEDGYTF
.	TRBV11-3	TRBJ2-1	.	TGTGCCAGCAGTTTCGACCGCTCCTACAATGAGCAGTTCTTC	CASSFDRSYNEQFF
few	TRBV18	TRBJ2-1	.	TGTGCCAGCTCACCTGGCTCTAGCGCCATCAATGAGCAGTTCTTC	CASSPGSSAINEQFF
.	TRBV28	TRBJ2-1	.	TGTGCCAGCCGTAACAGCGCCCGGGACTGGGTTTACAATGAGCAGTTCTTC	CASRNSARDWVYNEQFF
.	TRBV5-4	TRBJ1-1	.	TGTGCCAGCAGCTTGAACCGTGGCACTGAAGCTTTCTTT	CASSLNRGTEAFF
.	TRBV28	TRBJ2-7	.	TGTGCCAGCAGCCCCGTTGCGTACGAGCAGTACTTC	CASSPVAYEQYF
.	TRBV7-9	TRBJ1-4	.	TGTGCCGCCACGGTGGGTGGCGAAAAACTGTTTTTT	CAATVGGEKLFF
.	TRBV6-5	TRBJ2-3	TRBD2	TGTGCCAGCAGTTCCCCTAGCGGGGGGGCCGATACGCAGTATTTT	CASSSPSGGADTQYF
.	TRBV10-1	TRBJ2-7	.	TGCGCCAGCAGTGAGTTTGATTTGGAGGGGAAAACGAACTACGAGCAGTACTTC	CASSEFDLEGKTNYEQYF
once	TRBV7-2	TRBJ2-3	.	TGTGCCAGCAGCTTTTCTTTAGGGGATACGCAGTATTTT	CASSFSLGDTQYF
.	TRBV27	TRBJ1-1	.	TGTGCCAGCAGTTCTCCGACAGCTGAAGCTTTCTTT	CASSSPTAEAFF
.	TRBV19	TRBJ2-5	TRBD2	TGTGCCAGTAGCCGGGGGGGAAAAGAGACCCAGTACTTC	CASSRGGKETQYF
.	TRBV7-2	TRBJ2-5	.	TGTGCCAGCAGCGAACAAGAGACCCAGTACTTC	CASSEQETQYF